This TCR beta chain is drawn from a study of control samples from healthy donors and cancer patients (TCRdb year 2020). Comments on this clone: The antigen it binds to is not known. Qualities for individual bases were not recorded, and no much larger clone is one base off.

Receptor libraries were prepared by the immunoSEQ multiplex PCR assay. Drawn from immuneACCESS, this table holds only the in-frame rearrangements with V and J called that TCRdb kept. Clones are partly lost; checked studies trace under half to an unresolved V gene and leave the rest unexplained. Within this sample are 98,000 or so clones, with around 82% of them counted one time only. The ten largest clones capture about 2% of the sample. The source of this sequence is a man between 60 and 75 years old in good health. Sequencing used blood.

CDR3 sequence: CASSQEGPSLAGNEQYF. The nucleotide sequence reads as follows: TGTGCCAGCAGCCAAGAAGGGCCGTCCCTAGCGGGAAACGAGCAGTACTTC. In this chain, TRBV14 is recombined with TRBJ2-7; TRBD2 matches 9 bases in the middle. CDR1 and CDR2, per the germline V gene, are SGHDN and FVKESK. The junction shows trimming of 0 bases on V and 5 bases on J, and the gene matches do not reach 11 bases of it. The CDR3 holds 17 amino acids from the cysteine to the phenylalanine. Of all the DNA, just the CDR3 is kept, 51 bases in frame from base 1.